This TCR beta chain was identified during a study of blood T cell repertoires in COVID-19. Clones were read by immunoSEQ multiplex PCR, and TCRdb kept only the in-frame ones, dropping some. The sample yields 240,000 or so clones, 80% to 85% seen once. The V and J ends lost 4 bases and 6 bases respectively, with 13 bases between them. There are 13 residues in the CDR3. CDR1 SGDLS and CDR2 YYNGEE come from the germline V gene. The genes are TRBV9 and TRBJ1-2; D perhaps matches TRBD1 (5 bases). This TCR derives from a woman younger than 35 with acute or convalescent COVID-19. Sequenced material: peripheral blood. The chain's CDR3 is CASSQTDYNGYTF. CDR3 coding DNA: TGTGCCAGCAGCCAGACAGATTACAATGGCTACACCTTC. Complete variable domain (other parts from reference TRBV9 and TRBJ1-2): DSGVTQTPKHLITATGQRVTLRCSPRSGDLSVYWYQQSLDQGLQFLIQYYNGEERAKGNILERFSAQQFPDLHSELNLSSLELGDSALYFCASSQTDYNGYTFGSGTRLTVV.